This T cell receptor (beta chain) emerged from a study of shared clonotypes between healthy human individuals. This clone appeared a single time. TCRdb's copy holds only in-frame clones and misses some; the assay was immunoSEQ multiplex PCR. The repertoire holds millions of clones, with roughly 94% as singletons. J gave up 6 bases and V 1 base, and 5 bases lay outside the gene matches. CDR1 and CDR2 (germline): SGHDN, FVKESK. The CDR3 runs to 15 residues. This chain joins TRBV14 and TRBJ2-1; 8 positions agree with TRBD2. Specimen: naive CD4+ T cells sorted from blood. Indicated subset: CD45RA+ positively selected. The TCR sequence derives from a man aged 18 to 29 in good health. DNA of the CDR3: TGTGCCAGCAGCCAAGGGGCGGCGGGGGGCAATGAGCAGTTCTTC. Translating it yields CASSQGAAGGNEQFF.